This T cell receptor (beta chain) was captured by sequencing in a study of response to subunit inactivated influenza vaccine. Germline V lookup: CDR1 MNHNS, CDR2 SASEGT. The germline V and J ends were trimmed by 2 bases and 1 base, with 12 bases remaining between them. This CDR3 is built from 15 residues. Points on this clonotype: Antigen: not known.

The study's findings and limits: A suggestion made by the authors is that each seasonal influenza vaccination recruits few new T cells.

TCRdb reprocessed the RT-PCR reads via MiXCR and lists one record per CDR3 protein. Here the sample spans about 570,000 distinct CDR3 sequences, about 11% being singletons. Separately, the same data were catalogued under a study of T cells expressing NK-cell markers. Per that paper: Template switching by 5'RACE with UMIs generated the TCR beta cDNA. The study found dominant NKG2C+ clonotypes at about 1.0-7.5% of CD8+ T cells in about six donors. A few of the donors also had these clonotypes leading their CD3+CD56-NKG2C+ fraction.

This clonotype originated in a man in his fifties or sixties who received an inactivated influenza vaccine. The genes are TRBV6-1 and TRBJ2-7; D gene unclear. The sample here was PBMCs from blood, taken on the day of vaccination. The CDR3: CASSEFSSPSYEQYF. CDR3 coding DNA: TGTGCCAGCAGTGAATTCTCCAGCCCGTCCTACGAGCAGTACTTC.